This is a list of T cell receptor beta chains from one sample in a study of CD8+ T cells in alopecia areata. Assay: immunoSEQ multiplex PCR; the TCRdb copy retains only in-frame clones and omits some. The sample yields fewer than 200,000 clones, less than 75% seen once. The sample here was CD8+ T cells sorted from blood, taken at week 0. The receptors derive from a human donor with alopecia areata. Each CDR3 is given with its conserved first and last residue. Fields, in order: V gene, clone size, J gene, D gene, CDR3 DNA, CDR3 protein. A D gene is named only where the DNA matches it firmly. A clone size is listed for some rows: how often the clone was seen (once, few, many), or a class if it is expanded.

TRBV29-1	few	TRBJ2-5	.	TGCAGCGTTGAAGAGGGGGGAGGTCGCGAGACCCAGTACTTC	CSVEEGGGRETQYF
TRBV29-1	few	TRBJ2-5	.	TGCAGCGTTGTAGGGGACACACAGGGTTGGAACTTC	CSVVGDTQGWNF
TRBV29-1	.	TRBJ1-2	.	TGCAGCGCCGCCGGAGACTATCCGGCCACCTTC	CSAAGDYPATF
TRBV5-1	few	TRBJ2-1	.	TGCGCCAGCAGCGACGGGCCCTACAATGAGCAGTTCTTC	CASSDGPYNEQFF
TRBV7-9	.	TRBJ1-2	TRBD1	TGTGCCAGCAAAAAGGAGGGGGCAAACGGCTACACCTTC	CASKKEGANGYTF
TRBV7-2	.	TRBJ2-4	.	TGTGCCAGCAGCCCGATCAGCGTAAACATTCAGTACTTC	CASSPISVNIQYF
TRBV6-6	.	TRBJ2-7	.	TGTGCCAGCAGCCTTGCCCACGAGCAGTACTTC	CASSLAHEQYF
TRBV27	.	TRBJ1-2	.	TGTGCCAGCAGTTTAACAGGGCCAAGGGATGGCTACACCTTC	CASSLTGPRDGYTF
TRBV11-2	once	TRBJ1-4	TRBD1	TGTGCCAGCAGCGGAACAGGGGTAAAACTGTTTTTT	CASSGTGVKLFF
TRBV7-9	.	TRBJ2-7	.	TGTGCCAGCAGCTTAACGCCACTGGGGACCTACGAGCAGTACTTC	CASSLTPLGTYEQYF
TRBV4-2	.	TRBJ2-2	TRBD1	TGTGCCAGCAGAACACACAGGGGGCAGAACACCGGGGAGCTGTTTTTT	CASRTHRGQNTGELFF
TRBV5-4	.	TRBJ1-5	TRBD1	TGTGCCAGCAGCTTGGCCCGGGGACAGGACCTCGATAGCAATCAGCCCCAGCATTTT	CASSLARGQDLDSNQPQHF
TRBV7-7	.	TRBJ2-5	.	TGTGCTAGCAGCCCCGACAGTGGAGAGACCCAGTACTTC	CASSPDSGETQYF
TRBV29-1	.	TRBJ2-1	.	TGCAGCCTGCATGACTTTGACTACAATGAGCAGTTCTTC	CSLHDFDYNEQFF
TRBV27	few	TRBJ1-3	.	TGTGCCAGCAGTTCTGCAGTGGGGGCTGGAAACACCATATATTTT	CASSSAVGAGNTIYF
TRBV29-1	.	TRBJ2-5	TRBD1	TGCAGCGTTGTCGGGGGACAGGGTGCACAAGAGACCCAGTACTTC	CSVVGGQGAQETQYF
TRBV19	.	TRBJ2-7	.	TGTGCCAGTATTGCCCCGGCATCCTACGAGCAGTACTTC	CASIAPASYEQYF
TRBV29-1	.	TRBJ2-3	.	TGCAGCGTTGAACGGGGGCCACCAACTAACACAGATACGCAGTATTTT	CSVERGPPTNTDTQYF
TRBV13	.	TRBJ2-6	.	TGTGCCAGCAGCTTAGAAGGAAGGTCTGGGGCCAACGTCCTGACTTTC	CASSLEGRSGANVLTF
TRBV11-2	.	TRBJ2-7	.	TGTGCCAGCAGCTTAGGGGACGGATACTACGAGCAGTACTTC	CASSLGDGYYEQYF
TRBV13	.	TRBJ2-1	.	TGTGCCAGCAGCTTAAGTTCGGGAACTGAGCAGTTCTTC	CASSLSSGTEQFF
TRBV9	.	TRBJ2-1	.	TGTGCCAGCAGCCCCCCCCCAGGGTACAATGAGCAGTTCTTC	CASSPPPGYNEQFF